The next 11 T cell receptor beta chains were all read from a single sample in a study of Siglec-9 on CD8 T cells in melanoma. Method: immunoSEQ multiplex PCR; TCRdb's copy keeps in-frame clones and lacks some. In the table there are roughly 35,000 clones, about 86% of which are singletons. The sample comprised Siglec-9- CD8+ T cells sorted from blood. The source is a human donor in good health.

The chain recombines TRBV7-8 with TRBJ2-5, with a possible D match to TRBD2 (5 bases). In germline, CDR1 is SGHVS, CDR2 FQNEAQ. The CDR3 runs 13 residues. V was clipped by 0 bases and J by 5 bases, with 7 bases between them. CDR3 nucleotide sequence: TGTGCCAGCAGCTTAGCGGGCGGGGAGACCCAGTACTTC. This translates into CASSLAGGETQYF.

Only one count was recorded for this clone. The CDR3 loop is CASSPRQGGNEKLFF. DNA of the CDR3: TGTGCCAGCAGCCCCCGACAGGGAGGGAATGAAAAACTGTTTTTT. The rearrangement joins TRBV11-3 to TRBJ1-4, with TRBD1 matching over 7 bases. V lost 5 bases to trimming and J lost 5 bases; unmatched junction nucleotides: 8. Germline V lookup: CDR1 SGHNT, CDR2 YENEEA. This CDR3 has 15 residues. Supplemented by reference TRBV11-3 and TRBJ1-4, the full variable domain reads EAGVVQSPRYKIIEKKQPVAFWCNPISGHNTLYWYLQNLGQGPELLIRYENEEAVDDSQLPKDRFSAERLKGVDSTLKIQPAELGDSAVYLCASSPRQGGNEKLFFGSGTQLSVL.

The chain recombines TRBV7-6 with TRBJ2-2; 8 bases fit TRBD1. In germline, CDR1 is SGHVS, CDR2 FNYEAQ. The CDR3 contains 15 residues. V shed 5 bases and J 2 bases; nucleotides not matched to a gene: 4. The CDR3 region is CASSDGQGNTGELFF. The CDR3 DNA sequence: TGTGCCAGCAGCGACGGACAGGGAAACACCGGGGAGCTGTTTTTT.

The chain links TRBV27 to TRBJ1-5; D remains ambiguous. Trimming stripped 4 bases from V and 3 bases from J, with 4 bases between. Germline values: CDR1 MNHEY, CDR2 SMNVEV (reference sequence). This CDR3 is built from 12 residues. The CDR3 is CASSSYNQPQHF. The CDR3 nucleotides read TGTGCCAGCAGTTCTTACAATCAGCCCCAGCATTTT.

This clone was picked up one time. The chain is built from TRBV7-9 and TRBJ1-1, with 10 bases fitting TRBD1. V trimming: 6 bases; J trimming: 3 bases; junction bases outside the gene matches: 7. There are 15 residues in the CDR3. Germline V lookup: CDR1 SEHNR, CDR2 FQNEAQ (reference sequence). The CDR3 spells CASSPRDRGYTEAFF. The CDR3 nucleotides are TGTGCCAGCAGTCCTCGGGACAGGGGTTACACTGAAGCTTTCTTT.

The chain employs TRBV4-2 and TRBJ2-1; D might be TRBD1 or TRBD2, each matching 5 bases. Deletions cut 6 bases from V and 1 base from J, with 13 bases between. The V gene's germline CDR1 is LGHNA and CDR2 YNFKEQ. The CDR3 has 15 residues. Written as DNA, the CDR3 is TGTGCCAGCAGAGCCGGGACCGCTTCCTACAATGAGCAGTTCTTC. Amino acids: CASRAGTASYNEQFF.

The V call is TRBV7-6, the J call TRBJ2-3; D is unclear. V shed 6 bases and J shed 0 bases, with 22 bases lying between them. The V gene's germline CDR1 is SGHVS and CDR2 FNYEAQ. The CDR3 covers 18 residues. The CDR3: CASRLNLAKDRSTDTQYF. The CDR3 DNA reads as TGTGCCAGCAGGTTAAACCTGGCAAAGGACCGGAGCACAGATACGCAGTATTTT.

This sequence joins TRBV6-1 and TRBJ2-5; 9 nucleotides agree with TRBD1. V lost 7 bases to trimming and J lost 7 bases; unmatched junction nucleotides: 1. Per the germline V gene, CDR1 is MNHNS and CDR2 is SASEGT. The CDR3 extends over 11 amino acids. The CDR3 DNA reads as TGTGCCAGCACGGGACAGGGGACCCAGTACTTC. This sequence encodes CASTGQGTQYF.

This sequence joins TRBV27 and TRBJ1-6; 7 bases fit TRBD1. This CDR3 has 17 residues. CDR1 and CDR2 (germline): MNHEY, SMNVEV (reference sequence). After removal of 2 bases from V and 0 bases from J, the junction contained 4 bases not matched to a gene. CDR3 region: CASSLRQGDSYNSPLHF. The CDR3 nucleotides read TGTGCCAGCAGTTTACGCCAGGGGGACTCCTATAATTCACCCCTCCACTTT.

Only a few counts were recorded for this clone. V and J are TRBV29-1 and TRBJ1-1; no clear D gene. The germline gives CDR1 SQVTM, CDR2 ANQGSEA. The CDR3 runs to 12 residues. V gave up 7 bases and J gave up 4 bases, with 13 bases separating them. CDR3 nucleotides: TGCAGCGGGGGAACCGAACCCACTGAAGCTTTCTTT. Protein product: CSGGTEPTEAFF.

The chain employs TRBV5-1 and TRBJ2-2; TRBD1 matches 7 bases. This CDR3 is 15 amino acids long. Per the germline V gene, CDR1 is SGHRS and CDR2 is YFSETQ. Germline trimming cut 2 bases from V and 4 bases from J; bases unmatched to any gene: 5. As DNA, the CDR3 is TGCGCCAGCAGCTTCGAGGGGGCTAGCACCGGGGAGCTGTTTTTT. This gives the protein CASSFEGASTGELFF.